What follows is one TCR beta chain and its context. Its matching antigen is unknown. The template used for profiling TCR beta VDJ and CDR3 was genomic DNA. TCRdb called the reads again in MiXCR, with one record for every CDR3 protein. The data hold about 180,000 distinct CDR3 sequences, with 48% observed a single time. These data belong to a study of CD8+CD57+ T cells in acquired aplastic anemia. Study-level information: Sorted CD4+ and CD8+ cell DNA averaged roughly 3.2 ug.

CDR1 and CDR2 (germline): DFQATT, SNEGSKA (reference sequence). With V trimmed by 6 bases and J by 0 bases, 6 bases remained unmatched. The CDR3 totals 16 residues. Findings and caveats of the study: Over 25 CD8+ CDR3 sequences occurred in both the patients and the controls. Any difference that existed in CD8+ Simpson's diversity between patients and controls was not significant.

Whoever was chosen for sequencing had shown CD8+CD57+ cell expansion by flow cytometry. The diagnosis in all patients was severe acquired aplastic anemia. The V call is TRBV20-1, the J call TRBJ1-6; TRBD1 matches 9 bases. The source of this sequence is a human donor with aplastic anemia. Sample: sorted CD4+, CD8+, or CD8+CD57+ T cells (not recorded which) from PBMCs. The CDR3 protein is CSAPTGGSSYNSPLHF. The CDR3 coding sequence is TGCAGTGCGCCTACAGGGGGCAGCTCCTATAATTCACCCCTCCACTTT.